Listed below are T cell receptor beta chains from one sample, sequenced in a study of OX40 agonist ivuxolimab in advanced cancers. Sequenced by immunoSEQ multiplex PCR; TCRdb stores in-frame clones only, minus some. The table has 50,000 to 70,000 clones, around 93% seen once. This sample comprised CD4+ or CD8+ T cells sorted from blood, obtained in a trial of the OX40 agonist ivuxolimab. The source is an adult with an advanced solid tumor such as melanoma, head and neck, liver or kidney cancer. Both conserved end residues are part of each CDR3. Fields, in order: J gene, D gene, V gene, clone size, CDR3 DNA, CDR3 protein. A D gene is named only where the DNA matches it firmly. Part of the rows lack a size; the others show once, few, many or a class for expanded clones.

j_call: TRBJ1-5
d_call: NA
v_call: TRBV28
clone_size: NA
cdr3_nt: TGTGCCAGCAGTTTATCGGGGGCAGGGGTAAGCAATCAGCCCCAGCATTTT
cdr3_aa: CASSLSGAGVSNQPQHF

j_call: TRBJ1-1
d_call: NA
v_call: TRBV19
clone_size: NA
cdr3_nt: TGTGCCAGTAGGGTCACAGGGTCAGGAGGCACTGAAGCTTTCTTT
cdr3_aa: CASRVTGSGGTEAFF

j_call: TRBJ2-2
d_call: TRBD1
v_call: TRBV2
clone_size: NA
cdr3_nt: TGTGCCAGCAGTGACAGGGGGCCGGGAAATACCGGGGAGCTGTTTTTT
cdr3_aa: CASSDRGPGNTGELFF

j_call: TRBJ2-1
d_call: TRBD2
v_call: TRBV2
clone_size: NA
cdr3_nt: TGTGCCAGCAGTGAAGGACTAGCGGTAACCAATGAGCAGTTCTTC
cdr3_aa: CASSEGLAVTNEQFF

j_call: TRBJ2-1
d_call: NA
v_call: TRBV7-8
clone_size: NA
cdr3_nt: TGTGCCAGCAGCTTAGGGACCGGGACTTTCTATGAGCAGTTCTTC
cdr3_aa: CASSLGTGTFYEQFF

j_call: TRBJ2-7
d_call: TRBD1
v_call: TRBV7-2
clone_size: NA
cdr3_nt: TGTGCCAGCAGCTTCAGGACAGGGACCTCCTACGAGCAGTACTTC
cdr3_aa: CASSFRTGTSYEQYF

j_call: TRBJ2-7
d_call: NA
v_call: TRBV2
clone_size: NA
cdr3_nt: TGTGCCAGCAGTACGGTGGACCTGAAGCTCGGGCAGTACTTC
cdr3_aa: CASSTVDLKLGQYF

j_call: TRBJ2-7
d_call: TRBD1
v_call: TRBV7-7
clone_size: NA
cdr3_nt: TGTGCCAGCAGCTTAGATGGACAGGGCAGCTACGAGCAGTACTTC
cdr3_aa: CASSLDGQGSYEQYF

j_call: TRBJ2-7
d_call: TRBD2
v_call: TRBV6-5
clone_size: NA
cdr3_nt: TGTGCCAGCAGTTCGCCAGCGGGGAAAACCTACGAGCAGTACTTC
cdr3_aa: CASSSPAGKTYEQYF

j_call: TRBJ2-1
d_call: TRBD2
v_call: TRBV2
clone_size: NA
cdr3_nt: TGTGCCAGCAGTGATTCCGGGACTAGCGGGATGGACAATGAGCAGTTCTTC
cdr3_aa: CASSDSGTSGMDNEQFF

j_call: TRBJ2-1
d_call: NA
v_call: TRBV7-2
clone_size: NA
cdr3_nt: TGTGCCAGCAGCCCGTACGGGAAGGAGCAGTTCTTC
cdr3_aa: CASSPYGKEQFF

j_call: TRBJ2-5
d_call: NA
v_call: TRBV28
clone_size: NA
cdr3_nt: TGTGCCAGCAGCTTCGGAGGTGGGGGCCAGGAGACCCAGTACTTC
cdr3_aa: CASSFGGGGQETQYF

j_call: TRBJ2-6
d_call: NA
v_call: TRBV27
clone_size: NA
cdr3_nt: TGTGCCAGCAGTTTTTTGGAGTCTGGGGCCAACGTCCTGACTTTC
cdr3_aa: CASSFLESGANVLTF

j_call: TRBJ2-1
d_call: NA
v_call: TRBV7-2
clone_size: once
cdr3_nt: TGTGCCAGCAGCTTAAATCCTAGCTCCTACAATGAGCAGTTCTTC
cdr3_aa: CASSLNPSSYNEQFF

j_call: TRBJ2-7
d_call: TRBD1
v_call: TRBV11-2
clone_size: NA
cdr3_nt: TGTGCCAGCAGCTTAGGGACAGGTCCCTACGAGCAGTACTTC
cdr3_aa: CASSLGTGPYEQYF